This passage covers 30 T cell receptor beta chains from one sample sequenced in a study of T cell repertoires in MIS-A myocarditis. The protocol was immunoSEQ multiplex PCR, while the TCRdb copy is restricted to in-frame clones and leaves out a portion. Of roughly 12,000 clones in the sample, 65% to 90% are singletons; the top ten hold 29%. Sample: right ventricle heart tissue obtained at autopsy. The receptors here all came from a man in his late teens or twenties with fulminant myocarditis from multisystem inflammatory syndrome in adults (MIS-A) after COVID-19.

This clone was detected a few times. The chain couples TRBV27 to TRBJ2-7, with D unclear. The V end was cut by 0 bases, the J end by 2 bases, with 5 bases between. Germline V gives CDR1 MNHEY, CDR2 SMNVEV (reference sequence). The CDR3 runs 13 residues. CDR3 coding DNA: TGTGCCAGCAGTTTATCCCCCCCCTACGAGCAGTACTTC. Amino acid sequence: CASSLSPPYEQYF.

V is TRBV28 and J is TRBJ1-5, with D perhaps matching TRBD1 (6 bases). The germline V gene has CDR1 MDHEN and CDR2 SYDVKM. The CDR3 covers 14 residues. V dropped 6 bases and J dropped 5 bases, with 14 bases sitting between them. For the CDR3, the DNA is TGTGCCAGCAGCCTCACAGGGATCTATCAGCCCCAGCATTTT. It yields the protein CASSLTGIYQPQHF. The whole variable domain, filled in from reference TRBV28 and TRBJ1-5, reads DVKVTQSSRYLVKRTGEKVFLECVQDMDHENMFWYRQDPGLGLRLIYFSYDVKMKEKGDIPEGYSVSREKKERFSLILESASTNQTSMYLCASSLTGIYQPQHFGDGTRLSIL.

The chain has TRBV10-3 and TRBJ1-2, with 10 bases fitting TRBD1. CDR1 and CDR2 from the germline V gene are ENHRY and SYGVKD. The CDR3 contains 15 residues. V dropped 5 bases and J dropped 0; count of bases not matched to a gene: 3. This CDR3 is CAISKGQGANYGYTF. CDR3 nucleotides: TGTGCCATCAGTAAAGGACAGGGGGCTAACTATGGCTACACCTTC.

Concerning this clone itself: The junction and the germline gene differ at one end; a read error may be behind it. Other DNA sequences of this sample code for an identical CDR3. The CDR3 sequence: CASSLDRTGGLHF. CDR3 nucleotides: TGCGCCAGCAGCTTAGATCGGACGGGTGGCCTCCACTTT. The V call is TRBV7-2, the J call TRBJ1-6; D call uncertain. This CDR3 has 13 amino acids. Germline loops: CDR1 SGHTA, CDR2 FQGNSA.

The rearrangement links TRBV5-6 to TRBJ1-5, with D tentatively TRBD1 (6 bases). The CDR3 length is 16 residues. Germline CDR1 SGHDT, CDR2 YYEEEE. Trimming left V 4 bases short and J 1 base short, with 15 bases between. The CDR3 loop is CASSATGSRSNQPQHF. CDR3 nucleotide sequence: TGTGCCAGCAGCGCTACAGGGAGTCGGAGCAATCAGCCCCAGCATTTT.

This chain uses TRBV4-3 with TRBJ2-2; D might be TRBD1 (6 bases). This CDR3 spans 14 amino acids. Germline CDR1 reads LGHNA; CDR2 reads YSLEER. Trimming took off 3 bases at V and 5 bases at J, with 10 bases between the two ends. This chain's CDR3 is CASSHIQGTGELFF. The DNA of the CDR3 is TGCGCCAGCAGCCACATACAGGGAACCGGGGAGCTGTTTTTT.

This sequence joins TRBV30 and TRBJ1-2, with D uncertain. The CDR3 runs 13 residues. Trimming left V 0 bases short and J 6 bases short, with 11 bases between. Germline values: CDR1 GTSNPN, CDR2 SVGIG (reference sequence). This CDR3 is CAWSVLFQDGYTF. CDR3 bases: TGTGCCTGGAGTGTACTTTTCCAGGATGGCTACACCTTC.

The rearrangement uses TRBV13 and TRBJ1-2, with TRBD1 matching 8 bases. CDR3 length equals 13 residues. Trimming took 5 bases from V and 8 from J; bases not matched to a gene: 7. Germline CDR1 PRHDT, CDR2 FYEKMQ (reference sequence). CDR3 sequence (DNA): TGTGCCAGCAGCCCGGACAGGGAGGACGGCTACACCTTC. Residues: CASSPDREDGYTF.

This chain uses TRBV4-3 with TRBJ1-4; D unclear. The germline CDR1 and CDR2 sequences are LGHNA and YSLEER. CDR3 size: 14 residues. The ends were cut back, 3 bases at V and 8 bases at J, with 13 bases in the middle. CDR3 DNA: TGCGCCAGCAGCCAGATGTTGTTAGCGGAAAAACTGTTTTTT. Amino acids: CASSQMLLAEKLFF.

The V gene is TRBV11-2, the J gene TRBJ2-2; no definite D call. This CDR3 comprises 12 residues. Trimming took 6 bases from V and 4 from J, leaving 6 bases between them. The germline CDR1 and CDR2 sequences are SGHAT and FQNNGV. This chain's CDR3 is CASSLSTGELFF. The CDR3 DNA sequence: TGTGCCAGCAGTTTGAGCACCGGGGAGCTGTTTTTT. Complete variable domain (other parts from reference TRBV11-2 and TRBJ2-2): EAGVAQSPRYKIIEKRQSVAFWCNPISGHATLYWYQQILGQGPKLLIQFQNNGVVDDSQLPKDRFSAERLKGVDSTLKIQPAKLEDSAVYLCASSLSTGELFFGEGSRLTVL.

This chain joins TRBV6-5 and TRBJ1-5, with TRBD1 matching 7 bases. V lost 1 base to trimming and J lost 5 bases; unmatched junction nucleotides: 8. This CDR3 is 16 amino acids long. In germline, CDR1 is MNHEY, CDR2 SVGAGI. The CDR3 DNA follows: TGTGCCAGCAGTTACTGGACAGGAGATTATTATCAGCCCCAGCATTTT. Translated, it gives CASSYWTGDYYQPQHF.

V is TRBV30 and J is TRBJ1-2; a weak D match, TRBD1 (6 bases). The V gene lost 3 bases and the J gene lost 5 bases, with 13 bases spanning the gap. CDR1 GTSNPN and CDR2 SVGIG come from the germline V gene (reference sequence). This CDR3 has 13 residues. Here the CDR3 reads CAWRLEDSYGYTF. The CDR3 DNA sequence: TGTGCCTGGAGACTAGAGGACAGTTATGGCTACACCTTC.

The V gene is TRBV11-2, the J gene TRBJ2-7; the match to TRBD1 covers 11 bases. V dropped 5 bases and J dropped 0; count of bases not matched to a gene: 9. Germline V gene sequence: CDR1 SGHAT, CDR2 FQNNGV. The CDR3 contains 17 residues. CDR3 amino acids: CASSLGTGGGHSYEQYF. CDR3 DNA sequence: TGTGCCAGCAGCCTCGGGACAGGGGGAGGGCACTCCTACGAGCAGTACTTC.

V is TRBV4-3 and J is TRBJ2-7; D is tentatively TRBD1 or TRBD2 (5 bases each). This CDR3 is built from 15 residues. Germline V gene data show CDR1 as LGHNA and CDR2 as YSLEER. V lost 4 bases, J lost 0 bases, and 13 bases lay in between. The CDR3 reads CASSPGRLLSYEQYF. The DNA of the CDR3 is TGCGCCAGCAGCCCGGGACGTCTGCTCTCCTACGAGCAGTACTTC.

This sequence joins TRBV6-5 and TRBJ1-4; possible D gene TRBD1, 5 bases. Germline lookup yields CDR1 MNHEY and CDR2 SVGAGI. This CDR3 contains 14 residues. With 7 bases removed from V and 7 bases from J, the gap between germline ends came to 16 bases. CDR3 nucleotides: TGTGCCAGCAAGGAGGGGTGGGGAGTTGAAAAACTGTTTTTT. This translates into CASKEGWGVEKLFF.

The chain joins TRBV7-9 to TRBJ2-5; 9 bases are a match to TRBD2. Per the germline V gene, CDR1 is SEHNR and CDR2 is FQNEAQ (reference sequence). The CDR3 is 15 amino acids. Trimming at V came to 3 bases and at J to 5 bases, leaving 7 bases not matched to a gene. Written as DNA, the CDR3 is TGTGCCAGCAGCTTCTCTAGCGGGGACGGGGAGACCCAGTACTTC. This codes for CASSFSSGDGETQYF.

The chain couples TRBV27 to TRBJ1-5; D gene ambiguous. Trimming took off 5 bases at V and 9 bases at J, with 11 bases between the two ends. CDR1 MNHEY and CDR2 SMNVEV come from the germline V gene (reference sequence). The CDR3 sequence is 12 residues long. The CDR3 DNA is TGTGCCAGCAGTACTACCTCCTGGCCCCAGCATTTT. It translates to CASSTTSWPQHF.

For this clone: At one end the junction does not follow the germline gene, possibly because of a read error. This sequence joins TRBV7-7 and TRBJ2-1; 11 bases match TRBD1. Germline V CDR1 and CDR2: SSHAT, FNYEAQ (reference sequence). This CDR3 region has 15 residues. The CDR3 here is CASSLRTGGKDEQFF. Written as DNA, the CDR3 is TGTGCTAGCAGTTTAAGGACAGGGGGCAAGGATGAGCAGTTCTTC. Based on the CDR3 plus reference TRBV7-7 and TRBJ2-1, the full variable domain is GAGVSQSPRYKVTKRGQDVTLRCDPISSHATLYWYQQALGQGPEFLTYFNYEAQPDKSGLPSDRFSAERPEGSISTLTIQRTEQRDSAMYRCASSLRTGGKDEQFFGPGTRLTVL.

This clone has only one observation. The chain recombines TRBV9 with TRBJ1-6; D is uncertain. From germline, CDR1 is SGDLS and CDR2 YYNGEE. The CDR3 is 14 residues long. Between the trimmed V and J ends, which lost 3 bases and 7 bases, there was a span of 11 bases. CDR3 nucleotide sequence: TGTGCCAGCAGCGAGAGGGTCTCCAATTCACCCCTCCACTTT. The encoded protein is CASSERVSNSPLHF.

This clone was detected a few times. The chain joins TRBV7-9 to TRBJ2-1, with D hard to call. The V and J ends lost 3 bases and 4 bases respectively, with 7 bases between them. Germline values: CDR1 SEHNR, CDR2 FQNEAQ (reference sequence). There are 13 residues in the CDR3. The CDR3 loop reads CASSFLGYNEQFF. CDR3 nucleotides: TGTGCCAGCAGCTTTTTGGGATACAATGAGCAGTTCTTC.

J is TRBJ2-7 and V is TRBV7-9; D is unclear. Germline CDR1 SEHNR, CDR2 FQNEAQ (reference sequence). The CDR3 sequence is 12 residues long. Trimming cost V 5 bases and J 4 bases, with 9 bases left between them. CDR3 in DNA: TGTGCCAGCAGCCTCGACTGGTACGAGCAGTACTTC. It translates to CASSLDWYEQYF.

V and J are TRBV7-6 and TRBJ2-1, with 12 bases lining up with TRBD2. The CDR3 sequence is 17 residues long. Germline trimming cut 5 bases from V and 8 bases from J; bases unmatched to any gene: 13. CDR1 is SGHVS, CDR2 FNYEAQ, per germline. The CDR3 here is CASSQILAGGPFDEQFF. As DNA, the CDR3 is TGTGCCAGCAGCCAAATCCTAGCGGGAGGGCCATTTGATGAGCAGTTCTTC.

The chain is built from TRBV6-2 or TRBV6-3 and TRBJ1-1; D ambiguous. Germline CDR1 MNHEY, CDR2 SVGEGT. The CDR3 is 14 amino acids. V was trimmed by 4 bases and J by 7 bases, leaving 16 bases between them. The CDR3 DNA reads as TGTGCCAGCAGTTTATCTCCCTGGTCGATTGAAGCTTTCTTT. Translating it yields CASSLSPWSIEAFF.

The chain employs TRBV6-2 or TRBV6-3 and TRBJ1-6; perhaps TRBD1 as D (5 bases). In germline, CDR1 is MNHEY, CDR2 SVGEGT. This CDR3 comprises 16 residues. Trimming removed 6 bases from V and 6 bases from J, with 18 bases in between. DNA of the CDR3: TGTGCCAGCAGCCGCCTGGGGGGATCCCCTAATTCACCCCTCCACTTT. This encodes CASSRLGGSPNSPLHF.

The rearrangement links TRBV7-8 to TRBJ2-2; maybe TRBD2 (5 bases). CDR3 length equals 14 residues. Trimming took off 2 bases at V and 3 bases at J, with 7 bases between the two ends. Per germline, CDR1 SGHVS and CDR2 FQNEAQ. CDR3 in amino acids: CASSLRGYTGELFF. Here the CDR3 DNA reads TGTGCCAGCAGCTTACGAGGGTACACCGGGGAGCTGTTTTTT.

The chain has TRBV3-1 (or the pseudogene TRBV3-2) and TRBJ2-1, with 10 bases aligning to TRBD1. Germline V gene lookup returns CDR1 LGHDT and CDR2 YNNKEL (reference sequence). The CDR3 spans 15 residues. Trimming removed 6 bases from V and 8 bases from J; junction bases left unmatched: 10. The CDR3 nucleotides read TGTGCCAGCAGTAGAGACAGGGGGCAAACCCATGAGCAGTTCTTC. Translation: CASSRDRGQTHEQFF.

The V and J genes are TRBV7-9 and TRBJ2-3, with TRBD2 matching over 11 bases. The CDR3 is 17 amino acids. CDR1 is SEHNR and CDR2 is FQNEAQ in the germline V gene (reference sequence). The J segment lost 1 base and the V segment lost 5 bases, leaving 8 bases of the junction unmatched. This CDR3 reads CASSPTPLAGGTDTQYF. The CDR3 bases are TGTGCCAGCAGCCCGACCCCACTAGCGGGGGGCACAGATACGCAGTATTTT.

The chain has TRBV27 and TRBJ1-1; D uncertain. The V and J ends lost 2 bases and 0 bases respectively, with 7 bases between them. This CDR3 has 14 residues. The germline gives CDR1 MNHEY, CDR2 SMNVEV (reference sequence). CDR3 bases: TGTGCCAGCAGTTTAAGCGGGTTGAACACTGAAGCTTTCTTT. This translates into CASSLSGLNTEAFF.

J is TRBJ1-5 and V is TRBV28, with D uncertain. The germline V gene encodes CDR1 MDHEN and CDR2 SYDVKM. Deletions cut 2 bases from V and 5 bases from J, with 7 bases between. The CDR3 has 13 amino acids. CDR3 region: CASSLEPDQPQHF. The DNA for the CDR3 is TGTGCCAGCAGTTTAGAGCCGGATCAGCCCCAGCATTTT.

The chain combines TRBV14 with TRBJ1-1; unclear D gene. Looked up from germline, CDR1 is SGHDN and CDR2 is FVKESK. V was clipped by 0 bases and J by 0 bases, with 17 bases between them. CDR3 length: 18 amino acids. The CDR3 protein is CASSQDPALTGLNTEAFF. The CDR3 nucleotides read TGTGCCAGCAGCCAAGATCCCGCTCTAACGGGTCTGAACACTGAAGCTTTCTTT.